One and the same sample provided the 18 T cell receptor beta chains below, sequenced in a study of blood T cell repertoires in COVID-19. Measured with immunoSEQ multiplex PCR; TCRdb has only the in-frame clones, and not every one. The sample has 150,000 or so clones; around 82% are singletons. The sequencing sample was made of peripheral blood. Receptors originate from a man in his sixties with COVID-19, enrolled during active disease.

The chain has TRBV28 and TRBJ2-1, with 9 bases that match TRBD2. The CDR3 extends over 16 amino acids. V shed 6 bases, J shed 4 bases, and the junction held 10 bases outside the gene matches. Germline values: CDR1 MDHEN, CDR2 SYDVKM. The CDR3, as DNA: TGTGCCAGCAGCCCAGGCGCGGGGGGGCCATACAATGAGCAGTTCTTC. Residues: CASSPGAGGPYNEQFF.

The chain is built from TRBV6-6 and TRBJ1-1; D perhaps matches TRBD1 (6 bases). Germline loops: CDR1 MNHNY, CDR2 SVGAGI (reference sequence). This CDR3 is 15 amino acids long. With 2 bases removed from V and 1 base from J, the gap between germline ends came to 11 bases. The CDR3 here is CASSYPQQGNTEAFF. CDR3 sequence (DNA): TGTGCCAGCAGTTACCCGCAACAGGGGAACACTGAAGCTTTCTTT.

This chain connects TRBV11-3 to TRBJ2-3, with TRBD2 identical over 8 bases. The V segment lost 4 bases and the J segment 0 bases; nucleotides outside the gene matches: 9. The CDR3 sequence is 17 residues long. CDR1 SGHNT and CDR2 YENEEA come from the germline V gene. This CDR3 reads CASSSFTSGASTDTQYF. The CDR3 DNA reads as TGTGCCAGCAGCTCCTTTACTAGCGGTGCTAGCACAGATACGCAGTATTTT.

V and J are TRBV20-1 and TRBJ1-6; TRBD1 agrees at 10 bases. This CDR3 comprises 16 residues. V lost 3 bases and J lost 9; bases outside the gene matches: 11. Per the germline V gene, CDR1 is DFQATT and CDR2 is SNEGSKA (reference sequence). The CDR3 nucleotides read TGCAGTGCTAGTGACGGGACAGGGGACGATGGTTCACCCCTCCACTTT. Translation: CSASDGTGDDGSPLHF.

The chain is built from TRBV5-4 and TRBJ2-5, with TRBD1 matching 12 bases. In germline, CDR1 is SGHNT, CDR2 YYREEE (reference sequence). With V trimmed by 0 bases and J by 5 bases, 5 bases remained unmatched. CDR3 length: 16 amino acids. The CDR3 sequence: CASSLVGTGGGETQYF. The CDR3, as DNA: TGTGCCAGCAGCTTGGTTGGGACAGGGGGCGGCGAGACCCAGTACTTC.

The chain combines TRBV29-1 with TRBJ2-5; 13 nucleotides agree with TRBD2. The V and J ends lost 7 bases and 5 bases, in that order; junction bases with no gene match: 28. This CDR3 comprises 21 residues. The germline V gene has CDR1 SQVTM and CDR2 ANQGSEA. The CDR3 DNA sequence: TGCAGCGCTACACCCAGGAGCGAGCCCGGGACTAGCGGGATATTGAGGGAGACCCAGTACTTC. Protein product: CSATPRSEPGTSGILRETQYF. The full variable domain, completed using reference TRBV29-1 and TRBJ2-5, is SAVISQKPSRDICQRGTSLTIQCQVDSQVTMMFWYRQQPGQSLTLIATANQGSEATYESGFVIDKFPISRPNLTFSTLTVSNMSPEDSSIYLCSATPRSEPGTSGILRETQYFGPGTRLLVL.

The gene calls are TRBV5-6 and TRBJ1-6; 8 bases map to TRBD1. V trimming: 0 bases; J trimming: 9 bases; junction bases outside the gene matches: 2. Germline V gene sequence: CDR1 SGHDT, CDR2 YYEEEE. This CDR3 has 14 amino acids. This CDR3 reads CASSLADRASPLHF. The CDR3 nucleotides read TGTGCCAGCAGCTTGGCGGACAGGGCTTCACCCCTCCACTTT.

The chain employs TRBV5-6 and TRBJ1-4, with D possibly being TRBD1 (6 bases). Trimming pared 0 bases from V and 8 bases from J, leaving 11 bases between. This CDR3 spans 14 amino acids. Germline CDR1 SGHDT, CDR2 YYEEEE. The CDR3 loop is CASSLAGTLEKLFF. The CDR3 nucleotides read TGTGCCAGCAGCTTGGCGGGGACACTAGAAAAACTGTTTTTT.

This clone occurred a few times. This chain links TRBV7-2 with TRBJ1-3, with 7 bases that match TRBD1. With V trimmed by 5 bases and J by 2 bases, 6 bases remained unmatched. Germline V CDR1 and CDR2: SGHTA, FQGNSA. The CDR3 is made up of 15 amino acids. In DNA, the CDR3 is TGTGCCAGCAGCCCCAAGACAGGGACTGGAAACACCATATATTTT. Amino acid sequence: CASSPKTGTGNTIYF.

The CDR3 region is CASSIGPGNTIYF. The CDR3, as DNA: TGTGCCAGTAGTATTGGGCCAGGAAACACCATATATTTT. The V gene is TRBV19, the J gene TRBJ1-3; D gene ambiguous. Germline V lookup: CDR1 LNHDA, CDR2 SQIVND (reference sequence). Trimming removed 3 bases at V and 4 bases at J, with 7 bases between. The CDR3 covers 13 residues.

The rearrangement links TRBV10-1 to TRBJ2-7, with 8 bases aligning to TRBD1. This CDR3 has 19 residues. The J segment lost 1 base and the V segment lost 2 bases, leaving 16 bases of the junction unmatched. The germline V gene has CDR1 WNHNN and CDR2 SYGVQD (reference sequence). CDR3 DNA sequence: TGCGCCAGCAGTGAGGAAGATTCGGGACAGGCGGTTTTGTCCTACGAGCAGTACTTC. Residues: CASSEEDSGQAVLSYEQYF.

This clone was seen more than once but under ten times. The V and J genes are TRBV5-4 and TRBJ2-2; 10 bases line up with TRBD2. Looked up from germline, CDR1 is SGHNT and CDR2 is YYREEE (reference sequence). This CDR3 region has 15 residues. The V gene end was trimmed by 7 bases and the J gene end by 5 bases; junction bases not matched to a gene: 8. The CDR3 coding sequence is TGTGCCAGCTGCACTAGCGGGGACCCAACCGGGGAGCTGTTTTTT. Amino acids: CASCTSGDPTGELFF. The full variable domain, in which reference TRBV5-4 and TRBJ2-2 provide the parts outside the CDR3, is ETGVTQSPTHLIKTRGQQVTLRCSSQSGHNTVSWYQQALGQGPQFIFQYYREEENGRGNFPPRFSGLQFPNYSSELNVNALELDDSALYLCASCTSGDPTGELFFGEGSRLTVL.

The chain links TRBV28 to TRBJ1-1; 7 bases fit TRBD1. Germline lookup yields CDR1 MDHEN and CDR2 SYDVKM. V lost 4 bases and J lost 1; bases outside the gene matches: 3. This CDR3 region has 14 residues. The CDR3 bases are TGTGCCAGCAGTTCACAGGGGCCGAACACTGAAGCTTTCTTT. This sequence encodes CASSSQGPNTEAFF.

V gene TRBV6-5 combines with J gene TRBJ1-6, with D tentatively TRBD1 (6 bases). Germline V gene lookup returns CDR1 MNHEY and CDR2 SVGAGI. Deletions cut 6 bases from V and 11 bases from J, with 17 bases between. CDR3 length: 14 amino acids. CDR3 DNA: TGTGCCAGCAGCTCCCTCCCGGACAGCACACCCCTCCACTTT. Its translation is CASSSLPDSTPLHF.

The V call is TRBV29-1, the J call TRBJ1-1; TRBD1 matches 7 bases. The CDR3 consists of 13 residues. The germline CDR1 and CDR2 sequences are SQVTM and ANQGSEA. With V trimmed by 6 bases and J by 0 bases, 4 bases remained unmatched. In DNA, the CDR3 is TGCAGCGTCGGGACAGAGTTGAACACTGAAGCTTTCTTT. Its translation: CSVGTELNTEAFF.

The V and J genes are TRBV12-3 or TRBV12-4 and TRBJ1-6; the D gene is possibly TRBD1 (5 bases). V dropped 1 base and J dropped 11 bases, with 9 bases sitting between them. The CDR3 covers 13 residues. CDR3 residues: CASSLGARAPLHF. As DNA, the CDR3 is TGTGCCAGCAGTTTAGGGGCCAGGGCACCCCTCCACTTT.

This clone was seen just once. The rearrangement uses TRBV28 and TRBJ1-5, with TRBD1 matching 7 bases. This CDR3 region has 14 residues. Germline CDR1 reads MDHEN; CDR2 reads SYDVKM. J gave up 3 bases and V 6 bases, and 5 bases lay outside the gene matches. CDR3 DNA sequence: TGTGCCAGCAGCCTGGGACAGTACAATCAGCCCCAGCATTTT. The encoded protein is CASSLGQYNQPQHF.

The chain carries TRBV18 and TRBJ1-3; weak D call: TRBD1 (6 bases). V was trimmed by 1 base and J by 0 bases, leaving 22 bases between them. The CDR3 runs 20 residues. CDR1 KGHSH and CDR2 LQKENI come from the germline V gene. CDR3 protein: CASSPLGGAGTSSSGNTIYF. The CDR3 nucleotides are TGTGCCAGCTCACCACTAGGTGGGGCCGGGACATCCAGCTCTGGAAACACCATATATTTT.